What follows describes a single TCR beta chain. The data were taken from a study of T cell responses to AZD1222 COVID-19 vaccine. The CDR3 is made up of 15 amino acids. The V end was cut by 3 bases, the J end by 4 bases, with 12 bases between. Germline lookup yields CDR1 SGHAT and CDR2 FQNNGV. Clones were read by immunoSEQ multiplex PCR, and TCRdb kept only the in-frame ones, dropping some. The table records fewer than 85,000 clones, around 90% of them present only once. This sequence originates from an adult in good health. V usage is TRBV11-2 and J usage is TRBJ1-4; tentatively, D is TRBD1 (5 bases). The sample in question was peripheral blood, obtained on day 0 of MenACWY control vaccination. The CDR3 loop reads CASSFTDSFNEKLFF. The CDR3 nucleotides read TGTGCCAGCAGCTTTACAGACAGCTTTAATGAAAAACTGTTTTTT.